This is a list of T cell receptor beta chains from one sample in a study of human T cells and chemical hapten exposure. TCRdb re-called the RACE reads through MiXCR, storing one row per CDR3 protein. The sample includes roughly 250,000 distinct CDR3 sequences, about 9% of them seen just once. Here the sequenced sample was whole blood, taken in connection with sensitization to the hapten diphenylcyclopropenone (DPC). The source is a woman aged 35 to 49 with alopecia areata. Some clones in this sample may be carry-over from other donors' samples. Each CDR3 is given with its conserved first and last residue. D genes are given only for firm matches. Clone size, where shown, is once, few, many, or a class for clones that have expanded.

d_call	v_call	j_call	clone_size	cdr3_nt	cdr3_aa
.	TRBV6-2/TRBV6-3	TRBJ1-2	few	TGTGCCAGCAGTTACTCGACCCTGTACAATGGCTACACCTTC	CASSYSTLYNGYTF
TRBD1	TRBV6-2/TRBV6-3	TRBJ1-1	.	TGTGCCAGCAGTCCGGACAGGGCAGGCACTGAAGCTTTCTTT	CASSPDRAGTEAFF
.	TRBV27	TRBJ2-5	few	TGTGCCAGCAGTCCTTGGTCCCTCGGCGGGACCCAGTACTTC	CASSPWSLGGTQYF
.	TRBV29-1	TRBJ2-7	few	TGCAGCGGGCAGGGAGCAACCTACGAGCAGTACTTC	CSGQGATYEQYF
TRBD1	TRBV12-3/TRBV12-4	TRBJ1-2	.	TGTGCCAGCAGAACGACAGGGGGCGAGAGCGGCTACACCTTC	CASRTTGGESGYTF
TRBD1	TRBV20-1	TRBJ2-2	few	TGCAGTGCTAAGGACAGGGCCGGAGCCGGGGAGCTGTTTTTT	CSAKDRAGAGELFF
.	TRBV7-9	TRBJ1-1	.	TGTGCCAGCAGCTTGCCCCCCCACACTGAAGCTTTCTTT	CASSLPPHTEAFF
.	TRBV7-2	TRBJ1-5	few	TGTGCCAGCACCTCCGGAAATCAGCCCCAGCATTTT	CASTSGNQPQHF
.	TRBV5-6	TRBJ2-7	.	TGTGCCAGCAGCTTGTTTGGAAGGAGGACCCCGACCTACGAGCAGTACTTC	CASSLFGRRTPTYEQYF
.	TRBV5-6	TRBJ1-4	.	TGTGCCAGCAGCCCGGCGGAGACGGGGCGAAATGAAAAACTGTTTTTT	CASSPAETGRNEKLFF
.	TRBV9	TRBJ2-1	few	TGTGCCAGCAGCGCACAGGGCTATGAGCAGTTCTTC	CASSAQGYEQFF
.	TRBV6-6	TRBJ2-5	many	TGTGCCAGCAGTTACAGAGAGACCCAGTACTTC	CASSYRETQYF
.	TRBV29-1	TRBJ1-2	many	TGCAGCGGCGGGGCTCCTCAAGCTAACTATGGCTACACCTTC	CSGGAPQANYGYTF
.	TRBV28	TRBJ2-5	.	TGTGCCAGCAGTTTTGCCGGCAGGGCAAGCCAGTACTTC	CASSFAGRASQYF
TRBD2	TRBV12-3/TRBV12-4	TRBJ2-3	few	TGTGCCAGCAGTTTAAGGACTAGCGGGAAGTCTAGCACAGATACGCAGTATTTT	CASSLRTSGKSSTDTQYF
TRBD2	TRBV20-1	TRBJ2-2	.	TGCAGTGCTAGGACGGGAGGGCCGGACACCGGGGAGCTGTTTTTT	CSARTGGPDTGELFF
TRBD2	TRBV7-7	TRBJ2-1	.	TGTGCTAGCAGCTTAGGGGGACTAGCGGGGAGCAATGAGCAGTTCTTC	CASSLGGLAGSNEQFF
TRBD2	TRBV3-1	TRBJ2-1	.	TGTGCCAGCAGCCAAGAGTTAGTAGCGGGAGGGTACAATGAGCAGTTCTTC	CASSQELVAGGYNEQFF
.	TRBV20-1	TRBJ2-7	many	TGCAGTGCTGCTCAGGTTGGAATGGGGGCCACCTACGAGCAGTACTTC	CSAAQVGMGATYEQYF
TRBD2	TRBV5-1	TRBJ2-1	.	TGCGCCAGCAGCTTGGATGTAGCGGGAGGGAATGAGCAGTTCTTC	CASSLDVAGGNEQFF
.	TRBV29-1	TRBJ2-3	.	TGCAGCGTTGAACTACGAGATACGCAGTATTTT	CSVELRDTQYF
.	TRBV5-1	TRBJ2-2	.	TGCGCCAGCCAACGGGACACAAACACCGGGGAGCTGTTTTTT	CASQRDTNTGELFF
TRBD1	TRBV24-1	TRBJ2-3	few	TGTGCCACCAGTGATCGACAGGGATTATTCACAGATACGCAGTATTTT	CATSDRQGLFTDTQYF
.	TRBV12-3/TRBV12-4	TRBJ1-1	few	TGTGCCAGCAGTCCGCAACAGGCCGAAATGAACACTGAAGCTTTCTTT	CASSPQQAEMNTEAFF
.	TRBV5-1	TRBJ1-1	.	TGCGCCAGCAGCTTGGCCAGTGGGGGCACTGAAGCTTTCTTT	CASSLASGGTEAFF
.	TRBV14	TRBJ2-1	.	TGTGCCAGCAGCCACCCTAGCGCCCCGCAGTTCTTC	CASSHPSAPQFF
.	TRBV7-9	TRBJ1-5	few	TGTGCCAGCAGCTTAGGGGGATATAGCAATCAGCCCCAGCATTTT	CASSLGGYSNQPQHF
.	TRBV7-9	TRBJ1-5	.	TGTGCCAGCAGCTTAGACAGGGACAATCAGCCCCAGCATTTT	CASSLDRDNQPQHF
.	TRBV10-2	TRBJ1-1	few	TGCGCCAGCAGTGAGTGGCGGAGCAGGACGAACACTGAAGCTTTCTTT	CASSEWRSRTNTEAFF
.	TRBV10-3	TRBJ1-4	few	TGTGCCATAAGGACAGAGAATGAAAAACTGTTTTTT	CAIRTENEKLFF
.	TRBV28	TRBJ2-7	many	TGTGCCAGCAGCCACCGACAGGCTGCCTGGGAGCAGTACTTC	CASSHRQAAWEQYF
.	TRBV5-1	TRBJ1-1	many	TGCGCCAGCAGCTTGGCAACAGCGAACACTGAAGCTTTCTTT	CASSLATANTEAFF
TRBD2	TRBV12-3/TRBV12-4	TRBJ2-3	.	TGTGCCAGCAGGAGACTAGCGGGATTCACAGATACGCAGTATTTT	CASRRLAGFTDTQYF
.	TRBV7-2	TRBJ1-6	few	TGTGCCGTCAACGAGCGGTCTCGGGCTCCCCTCCACTTT	CAVNERSRAPLHF
TRBD1	TRBV5-1	TRBJ2-6	.	TGCGCCAGCAGCCTCCGGGACAGGGGCATGTCTGGGGCCAACGTCCTGACTTTC	CASSLRDRGMSGANVLTF
.	TRBV21-1	TRBJ1-2	.	TGTGCCAGCAGCAAAGAACATGGGGCAGGCCATCTCCCTGATGGCTACACCTTC	CASSKEHGAGHLPDGYTF
.	TRBV11-2	TRBJ2-3	.	TGTGCCAGCAGCTACGGAGGTCCAGGGGCAGATACGCAGTATTTT	CASSYGGPGADTQYF
.	TRBV7-2	TRBJ1-6	.	TGTGCCAGCAGCTTTCCTGATTCACCCCTCCACTTT	CASSFPDSPLHF
.	TRBV6-2/TRBV6-3	TRBJ1-1	few	TGTGCCAGCAGACCGACAGAAGTTGAAGCTTTCTTT	CASRPTEVEAFF
.	TRBV7-9	TRBJ2-7	few	TGTGCCAGCAGCTACCCGTACAGCTACGAGCAGTACTTC	CASSYPYSYEQYF
.	TRBV7-2	TRBJ2-1	few	TGTGCCAGCAGCTTAGAGTCACCAGCGGCTTACAATGAGCAGTTCTTC	CASSLESPAAYNEQFF
TRBD1	TRBV7-9	TRBJ2-1	.	TGTGCCAGCAGCCGCCGGGACAGGGGTAATGAGCAGTTCTTC	CASSRRDRGNEQFF
.	TRBV6-5	TRBJ1-2	.	TGTGCCAGCAGGGACTCTACAAGGCATGGCTACACCTTC	CASRDSTRHGYTF
TRBD2	TRBV12-3/TRBV12-4	TRBJ2-3	few	TGTGCCAGCAGTTTTCGCCTAGCGGGCACAGATACGCAGTATTTT	CASSFRLAGTDTQYF
TRBD1	TRBV20-1	TRBJ2-1	few	TGCAGTGCCCGGAGCTCACAGGGGGCTGGGAATGAGCAGTTCTTC	CSARSSQGAGNEQFF
.	TRBV29-1	TRBJ1-1	many	TGCAGCGTTGGGCTCATAGCTAACACTGAAGCTTTCTTT	CSVGLIANTEAFF
.	TRBV4-2	TRBJ2-3	few	TGTGCCAGCAGCCAAGAGGTACGGGGTGCCCCCACAGATACGCAGTATTTT	CASSQEVRGAPTDTQYF
.	TRBV4-2	TRBJ2-7	many	TGTGCCAGCAGCCAAACCACCGGGGAGGCCTACGAGCAGTACTTC	CASSQTTGEAYEQYF
.	TRBV5-1	TRBJ1-2	many	TGCGCCAGCAGCAAAACGACAGTTAACTATGGCTACACCTTC	CASSKTTVNYGYTF
TRBD1	TRBV5-1	TRBJ2-5	.	TGCGCCAGCAGCTTGGCGGGGACAGAAAAAGAGACCCAGTACTTC	CASSLAGTEKETQYF
.	TRBV6-5	TRBJ1-1	many	TGTGCCAGCAGTTACGACAGGTCTGAAGCTTTCTTT	CASSYDRSEAFF
.	TRBV12-3/TRBV12-4	TRBJ2-7	.	TGTGCCAGCAGTTCAGGGACGCGAGAGCAGTACTTC	CASSSGTREQYF
.	TRBV7-6	TRBJ2-7	.	TGTGCCAGCAGCGCAGGCCCCCCCCCTCCCTACGAGCAGTACTTC	CASSAGPPPPYEQYF
TRBD1	TRBV7-2	TRBJ1-2	few	TGTGCCAGCAGCTTAGTACACAGGGGTCCCCTTGACAACTATGGCTACACCTTC	CASSLVHRGPLDNYGYTF
.	TRBV16	TRBJ1-5	few	TGTGCCACCTCCACAGGGAGCAATCAGCCCCAGCATTTT	CATSTGSNQPQHF
TRBD1	TRBV24-1	TRBJ2-5	.	TGTGCCACCAGTGATTTCCGGGCACCGACAGGGGCGACGGAGACCCAGTACTTC	CATSDFRAPTGATETQYF
TRBD2	TRBV20-1	TRBJ2-1	.	TGCAGTGCTAACGGACTAGCGGGAGGGTACGAGCAGTTCTTC	CSANGLAGGYEQFF
.	TRBV20-1	TRBJ2-7	few	TGCAGTGCTAGTCCTCGCGGAGGATTCTACGAGCAGTACTTC	CSASPRGGFYEQYF
.	TRBV7-9	TRBJ2-2	few	TGTGCCAGCGAGGGCCTTGGGTACACCGGGGAGCTGTTTTTT	CASEGLGYTGELFF